This T cell receptor beta chain is drawn from a study of Ad26.COV2.S vaccination and SARS-CoV-2 variants. Overall study context: Participants got Ad26.COV2.S intramuscularly, once or twice 56 days apart.

The treatment: roughly 18 received Ad26.COV2.S at low or high dose, single or two shots; about 5 received placebo; per-sample allocation not given. Sampling took place 63 days after the first vaccine or placebo injection. General study results and limits: Compared with placebo recipients, vaccine recipients had higher spike-specific TCR breadth.

The trim removed 3 bases at V and 7 bases at J, leaving 4 bases unmatched. The CDR3 spans 15 residues. Germline CDR1 MGHDK, CDR2 SYGVNS. The method was immunoSEQ multiplex PCR; TCRdb's version includes in-frame clones alone and lacks a portion of them. The sample contains approximately 450,000 clones, more than 80% of which appear only once. Worth noting for this clone: Its antigen remains unknown.

The chain recombines TRBV25-1 with TRBJ2-1; 12 nucleotides align to TRBD2. This specimen was peripheral blood, taken in a trial of Ad26.COV2.S vaccine versus placebo. This clonotype originated in a person aged 18-60 years who received the Ad26.COV2.S COVID-19 vaccine or a placebo. Here the CDR3 DNA reads TGTGCCAGCAGTGAGACTAGCGGGAGTTCAAATGAGCAGTTCTTC. Translation: CASSETSGSSNEQFF.